The 25 T cell receptor beta chains reported below all come from one sample, sequenced in a study of beta chain features in type 1 diabetes. All of the isolated RNA was reverse transcribed, so expressed TCRB transcripts were sequenced. The protocol was immunoSEQ multiplex PCR, while the TCRdb copy is restricted to in-frame clones and leaves out a portion. The profile shows around 500,000 clones, 30% of them singletons. Sample: naive CD4+ T cells from blood. These receptors were taken from a man aged 18 to 30 in good health.

V usage is TRBV11-2 and J usage is TRBJ2-2; D is undetermined. Germline CDR1 and CDR2: SGHAT and FQNNGV. CDR3 size: 16 residues. The germline V and J ends were trimmed by 1 base and 4 bases, with 13 bases remaining between them. The CDR3 region has the DNA TGTGCCAGCAGCTTAGCCTCATTAGCTTCCACCGGGGAGCTGTTTTTT. Protein: CASSLASLASTGELFF.

The chain has TRBV30 and TRBJ2-1, with 7 positions matching TRBD1. This CDR3 is built from 14 residues. CDR1 and CDR2 from the germline V gene are GTSNPN and SVGIG (reference sequence). The ends lost 3 bases at V and 6 bases at J; junction bases unmatched: 8. The CDR3 region has the DNA TGTGCCTGGAGCGGGACAGTAGAAGGCAATGAGCAGTTCTTC. Translation: CAWSGTVEGNEQFF.

This clone was counted only a few times. The chain links TRBV10-3 to TRBJ1-1, with a tentative D call TRBD1 (6 bases). The CDR3 is 12 amino acids. Deletions cut 6 bases from V and 1 base from J, with 6 bases between. Germline V gene data show CDR1 as ENHRY and CDR2 as SYGVKD. In DNA form, the CDR3 reads TGTGCCATCAGGGGACAGAACACTGAAGCTTTCTTT. It codes for CAIRGQNTEAFF.

This clone has only a few counts. CDR3 loop: CASSPTSGSLNEQFF. In DNA, the CDR3 is TGTGCCAGCAGCCCAACTAGCGGGAGCCTAAATGAGCAGTTCTTC. The rearrangement joins TRBV7-2 to TRBJ2-1; 11 nucleotides line up with TRBD2. The CDR3 contains 15 residues. The V gene's germline CDR1 is SGHTA and CDR2 FQGNSA. With V trimmed by 5 bases and J by 7 bases, 7 bases remained unmatched.

To note about this clone: Other nucleotide sequences from this sample produce the same CDR3. The chain is built from TRBV30 and TRBJ2-7; D gene unclear. Looked up from germline, CDR1 is GTSNPN and CDR2 is SVGIG (reference sequence). Trimming took off 0 bases at V and 2 bases at J, with 5 bases between the two ends. The CDR3 is 12 amino acids. The CDR3 DNA follows: TGTGCCTGGAGTGTTTCCACCTACGAGCAGTACTTC. This sequence encodes CAWSVSTYEQYF.

This clone appeared once. The J gene is TRBJ2-4, the V gene TRBV6-5; D tentatively reads TRBD1 or TRBD2 (5 bases each). Trimming stripped 2 bases from V and 9 bases from J, with 17 bases between. CDR3 length: 15 amino acids. Germline V gene lookup returns CDR1 MNHEY and CDR2 SVGAGI. CDR3 sequence: CASSYRRDGDSIQYF. For the CDR3, the DNA is TGTGCCAGCAGTTACCGCCGGGACGGCGATAGCATTCAGTACTTC.

The rearrangement uses TRBV6-1 and TRBJ2-6; D is ambiguous. This CDR3 comprises 13 residues. Per germline, CDR1 MNHNS and CDR2 SASEGT. The V and J ends lost 5 bases and 5 bases respectively, with 7 bases between them. CDR3 DNA sequence: TGTGCCAGCAGTATCCGCTGGGCCAACGTCCTGACTTTC. It translates to CASSIRWANVLTF.

This clone has only a few counts. The chain joins TRBV2 to TRBJ2-4; the match to TRBD1 covers 8 bases. The CDR3 loop spans 13 amino acids. Per the germline V gene, CDR1 is SNHLY and CDR2 is FYNNEI. The J segment lost 6 bases and the V segment lost 7 bases, leaving 5 bases of the junction unmatched. The CDR3 is CASTGDRRNIQYF. CDR3 coding DNA: TGTGCCAGCACCGGGGACAGGAGAAACATTCAGTACTTC.

This clone was counted between two and nine times. V gene TRBV7-2 combines with J gene TRBJ1-5; D uncertain. V lost 5 bases and J lost 1, with 9 bases in between. The germline CDR1 and CDR2 sequences are SGHTA and FQGNSA. This CDR3 is built from 14 residues. Here the CDR3 reads CASSPDGSNQPQHF. The CDR3 nucleotides are TGTGCCAGCAGCCCGGACGGAAGCAATCAGCCCCAGCATTTT.

This clone was seen more than once but under ten times. The CDR3 DNA is TGCAGCGTTGAAGGGCGCCTGTTCATGAACACTGAAGCTTTCTTT. Its translation is CSVEGRLFMNTEAFF. The V gene is TRBV29-1, the J gene TRBJ1-1; no reliable D call. This CDR3 has 15 residues. CDR1 is SQVTM, CDR2 ANQGSEA, per germline. Deletions cut 1 base from V and 0 bases from J, with 12 bases between.

The chain recombines TRBV7-2 with TRBJ2-1; D call uncertain. The germline CDR1 and CDR2 sequences are SGHTA and FQGNSA. The CDR3 is 13 residues long. The V end was cut by 1 base, the J end by 15 bases, with 16 bases between. CDR3 DNA: TGTGCCAGCAGCTTAGGAGGCCAGTCAATGGTGTTCTTC. Residues: CASSLGGQSMVFF.

The chain links TRBV14 to TRBJ2-1; a possible D gene is TRBD1 (6 bases). There are 14 residues in the CDR3. The V gene's germline CDR1 is SGHDN and CDR2 FVKESK. V was pared by 3 bases and J by 8 bases, with 14 bases between. The CDR3, as DNA: TGTGCCAGCAGCCATCTCGGGACATGGCATGAGCAGTTCTTC. Amino acid sequence: CASSHLGTWHEQFF.

Details on this clone: Additional DNA sequences in this sample encode the identical CDR3. V is TRBV30 and J is TRBJ1-5, with D hard to call. Germline V CDR1 and CDR2: GTSNPN, SVGIG (reference sequence). The CDR3 has 12 residues. V was shortened by 3 bases and J by 4 bases, with 7 bases between the two germline ends. Written as DNA, the CDR3 is TGTGCCTGGAGCGGCGGGAATCAGCCCCAGCATTTT. It yields the protein CAWSGGNQPQHF.

This clone has just a few counts. CDR3 sequence reads: CATSIGQSTEAFF. The CDR3 DNA reads as TGTGCCACCAGCATTGGACAGAGCACTGAAGCTTTCTTT. The J gene is TRBJ1-1, the V gene TRBV15; maybe TRBD1 (6 bases). Germline assignment: CDR1 LNHNV and CDR2 YYDKDF (reference sequence). The V end was cut by 4 bases, the J end by 4 bases, with 10 bases between. The CDR3 is 13 amino acids.

The rearrangement joins TRBV29-1 to TRBJ2-2, with D perhaps TRBD2 (5 bases). This CDR3 is built from 13 residues. Trimming removed 4 bases from V and 3 bases from J, with 9 bases in between. Germline-derived CDR1 and CDR2 are SQVTM and ANQGSEA. CDR3 sequence reads: CSVGRSDTGELFF. For the CDR3, the DNA is TGCAGCGTTGGGAGGTCGGACACCGGGGAGCTGTTTTTT.

This clone was seen more than once but under ten times. The chain recombines TRBV11-2 with TRBJ1-2; 8 bases match TRBD1. The trim removed 5 bases at V and 0 bases at J, leaving 8 bases unmatched. CDR3 length: 16 amino acids. CDR1 SGHAT and CDR2 FQNNGV come from the germline V gene. The CDR3 loop is CASSPPGQGTNYGYTF. In nucleotides, the CDR3 is TGTGCCAGCAGCCCTCCCGGACAGGGCACTAACTATGGCTACACCTTC.

The CDR3 sequence is CASSVRTSGSGEQFF. CDR3 DNA: TGTGCCAGCAGCGTTCGGACTAGCGGGAGTGGAGAGCAGTTCTTC. The rearrangement links TRBV9 to TRBJ2-1, with 13 bases that match TRBD2. CDR1 and CDR2 (germline): SGDLS, YYNGEE. CDR3 size: 15 residues. The J segment lost 10 bases and the V segment lost 2 bases, leaving 6 bases of the junction unmatched.

Points on this clone: Within the sample, other DNA sequences also encode this same CDR3. CDR3 in DNA: TGTGCCAGCTCACCCTCACAAGAGACCCAGTACTTC. This codes for CASSPSQETQYF. V gene TRBV18 combines with J gene TRBJ2-5; D is undetermined. This CDR3 spans 12 amino acids. In germline, CDR1 is KGHSH, CDR2 LQKENI. V was pared by 3 bases and J by 2 bases, with 4 bases between.

The V call is TRBV5-1, the J call TRBJ2-1, with D possibly matching TRBD2 (5 bases). CDR1 is SGHRS, CDR2 YFSETQ, per germline. The ends were cut back, 2 bases at V and 3 bases at J, with 9 bases in the middle. The CDR3 runs to 14 residues. The CDR3 DNA reads as TGCGCCAGCAGCTTCGAGGGCCGCTACAATGAGCAGTTCTTC. Translating it yields CASSFEGRYNEQFF.

The J gene is TRBJ2-3, the V gene TRBV30, with D tentatively TRBD2 (7 bases). Germline V gene data show CDR1 as GTSNPN and CDR2 as SVGIG (reference sequence). The ends were cut back, 7 bases at V and 1 base at J, with 24 bases in the middle. This CDR3 has 17 amino acids. This CDR3 reads CAFLDRRSGNGTDTQYF. In DNA form, the CDR3 reads TGTGCCTTCCTGGACAGAAGGAGCGGGAATGGCACAGATACGCAGTATTTT.

This clone was seen a few times. CDR3 sequence: CASSQERLAGGKQYF. The CDR3 DNA is TGTGCCAGCAGCCAAGAAAGACTAGCGGGGGGAAAGCAGTACTTC. The chain joins TRBV14 to TRBJ2-7; 13 bases agree with TRBD2. After removal of 0 bases from V and 8 bases from J, the junction contained 4 bases not matched to a gene. Germline V CDR1 and CDR2: SGHDN, FVKESK. CDR3 length: 15 residues.

The chain couples TRBV7-2 to TRBJ2-4; 7 nucleotides align to TRBD1. The V segment lost 5 bases and the J segment 3 bases; nucleotides outside the gene matches: 1. There are 13 residues in the CDR3. Germline CDR1 SGHTA, CDR2 FQGNSA. CDR3 amino acids: CASSRQGKNIQYF. The CDR3 DNA reads TGTGCCAGCAGCCGACAGGGCAAAAACATTCAGTACTTC.

This clone was detected only a few times. The V call is TRBV10-2, the J call TRBJ2-3; TRBD1 or TRBD2 may be the D gene (5 bases each). Germline values: CDR1 WSHSY, CDR2 SAAADI. There are 15 residues in the CDR3. The V end was cut by 6 bases, the J end by 0 bases, with 13 bases between. CDR3 region: CASSPWGRSTDTQYF. The CDR3 DNA reads as TGCGCCAGCAGCCCTTGGGGACGAAGCACAGATACGCAGTATTTT.

The CDR3 nucleotides read TGTGCCATCAGTGCTGAGCGGGAATACAATGAGCAGTTCTTC. It codes for CAISAEREYNEQFF. The chain combines TRBV10-3 with TRBJ2-1; TRBD2 matches at 7 bases. In germline, CDR1 is ENHRY, CDR2 SYGVKD. V trimming: 4 bases; J trimming: 4 bases; junction bases outside the gene matches: 4. This CDR3 is 14 amino acids long.

This clone was seen a few times. The chain uses TRBV10-3 and TRBJ2-7; 11 positions agree with TRBD2. Germline V gene lookup returns CDR1 ENHRY and CDR2 SYGVKD. Germline trimming cut 6 bases from V and 0 bases from J; bases unmatched to any gene: 4. The CDR3 covers 15 residues. The CDR3 protein is CAIRFTSGSSYEQYF. The CDR3 nucleotides are TGTGCCATCAGGTTCACTAGCGGGAGCTCCTACGAGCAGTACTTC.